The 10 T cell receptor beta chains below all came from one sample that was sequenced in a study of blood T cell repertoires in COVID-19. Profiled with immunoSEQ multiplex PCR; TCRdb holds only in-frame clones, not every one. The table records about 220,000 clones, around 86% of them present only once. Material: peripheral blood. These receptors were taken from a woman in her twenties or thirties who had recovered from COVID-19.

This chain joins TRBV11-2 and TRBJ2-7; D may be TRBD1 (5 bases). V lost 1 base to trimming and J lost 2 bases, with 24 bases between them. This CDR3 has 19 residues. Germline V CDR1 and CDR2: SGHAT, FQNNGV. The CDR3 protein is CASSLVAQGAPDQAYEQYF. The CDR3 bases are TGTGCCAGCAGCTTAGTAGCCCAGGGTGCTCCGGACCAAGCCTACGAGCAGTACTTC.

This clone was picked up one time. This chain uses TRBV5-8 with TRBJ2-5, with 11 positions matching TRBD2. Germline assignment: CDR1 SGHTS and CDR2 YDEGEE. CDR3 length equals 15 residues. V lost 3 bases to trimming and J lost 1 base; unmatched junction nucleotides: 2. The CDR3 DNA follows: TGTGCCAGCAGCTCCGGGACTAGCGGCCAAGAGACCCAGTACTTC. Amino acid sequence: CASSSGTSGQETQYF.

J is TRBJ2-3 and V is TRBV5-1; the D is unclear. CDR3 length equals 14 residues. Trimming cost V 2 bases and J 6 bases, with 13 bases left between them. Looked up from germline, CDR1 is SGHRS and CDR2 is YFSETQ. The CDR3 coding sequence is TGCGCCAGCAGCTTCGACTCCCTCGGGGATACGCAGTATTTT. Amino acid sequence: CASSFDSLGDTQYF.

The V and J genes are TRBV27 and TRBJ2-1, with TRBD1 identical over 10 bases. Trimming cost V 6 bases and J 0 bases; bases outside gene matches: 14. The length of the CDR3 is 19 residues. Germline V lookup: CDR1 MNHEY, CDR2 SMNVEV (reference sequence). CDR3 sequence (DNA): TGTGCCAGCAGCACTCGACTATGGGACAGGGGAACCTCCTACAATGAGCAGTTCTTC. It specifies CASSTRLWDRGTSYNEQFF.

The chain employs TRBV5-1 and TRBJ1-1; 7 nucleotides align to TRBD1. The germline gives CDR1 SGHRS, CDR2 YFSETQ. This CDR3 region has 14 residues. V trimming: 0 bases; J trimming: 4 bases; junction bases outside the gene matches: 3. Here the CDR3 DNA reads TGCGCCAGCAGCTTGGCAGGGGGAGGCACTGAAGCTTTCTTT. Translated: CASSLAGGGTEAFF.

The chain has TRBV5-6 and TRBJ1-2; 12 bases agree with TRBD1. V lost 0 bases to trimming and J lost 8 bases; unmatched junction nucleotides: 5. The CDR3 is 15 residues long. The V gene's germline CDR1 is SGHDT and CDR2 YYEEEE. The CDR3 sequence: CASSLEGQGAGGYTF. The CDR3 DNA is TGTGCCAGCAGCTTGGAGGGACAGGGGGCGGGCGGCTACACCTTC.

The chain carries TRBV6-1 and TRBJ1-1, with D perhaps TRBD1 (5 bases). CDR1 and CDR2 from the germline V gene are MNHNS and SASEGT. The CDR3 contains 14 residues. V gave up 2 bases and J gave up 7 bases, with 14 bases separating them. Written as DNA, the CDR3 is TGTGCCAGCAGTGAAAGTACAGGATGGGGTGAAGCTTTCTTT. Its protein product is CASSESTGWGEAFF.

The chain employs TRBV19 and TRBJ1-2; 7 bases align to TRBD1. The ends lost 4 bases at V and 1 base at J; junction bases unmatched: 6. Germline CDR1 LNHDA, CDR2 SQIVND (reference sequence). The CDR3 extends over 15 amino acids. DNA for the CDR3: TGTGCCAGTAGTAACTCCGGGACAGATAACTATGGCTACACCTTC. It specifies CASSNSGTDNYGYTF.

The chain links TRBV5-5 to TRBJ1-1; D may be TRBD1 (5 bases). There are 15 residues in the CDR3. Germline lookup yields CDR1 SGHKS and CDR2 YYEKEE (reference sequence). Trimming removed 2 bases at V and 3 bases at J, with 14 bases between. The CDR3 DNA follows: TGTGCCAGCAGCTTAGGGCCTTGGGGGGACACTGAAGCTTTCTTT. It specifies CASSLGPWGDTEAFF.

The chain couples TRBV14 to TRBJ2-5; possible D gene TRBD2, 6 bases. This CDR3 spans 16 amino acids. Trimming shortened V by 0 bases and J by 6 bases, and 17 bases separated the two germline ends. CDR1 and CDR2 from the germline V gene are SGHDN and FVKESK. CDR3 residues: CASSQDLGGLGQTQYF. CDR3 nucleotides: TGTGCCAGCAGCCAAGATCTCGGGGGACTGGGGCAGACCCAGTACTTC.